This T cell receptor beta chain stems from a study of T cell changes during pregnancy in multiple sclerosis. The data were produced by immunoSEQ multiplex PCR, yet TCRdb's version contains in-frame clones alone and is incomplete. The sample yields about 39,000 clones, approximately 80% seen once. Germline V lookup: CDR1 SGHTA, CDR2 FQGNSA. V lost 4 bases, J lost 5 bases, and 8 bases stayed unmatched. This CDR3 comprises 16 residues. This chain joins TRBV7-2 and TRBJ2-5; 12 nucleotides agree with TRBD1. The TCR was taken from a female donor with multiple sclerosis, enrolled in a pregnancy study. The material was CD4+ T cells from peripheral blood mononuclear cells, obtained before pregnancy. The CDR3 region is CASSSSGTGGFETQYF. The DNA for the CDR3 is TGTGCCAGCAGCTCCTCCGGGACAGGGGGCTTTGAGACCCAGTACTTC.